The clone carrying this T cell receptor (beta chain) was recorded once. The antigen remains unidentified. Produced via immunoSEQ multiplex PCR; TCRdb's table is partial and in-frame only. Among 2,500,000 or so clones listed, approximately 90% were seen once. This sample was taken from a study of shared clonotypes between healthy human individuals. The study, taken as a whole, reports: Non-shared clonotypes had lower generation probabilities than those shared by all four donors.

The CDR3 is 11 amino acids. V was cut by 8 bases and J by 5 bases, with 9 bases left in between. From germline, CDR1 is MDHEN and CDR2 SYDVKM. J is TRBJ1-2 and V is TRBV28; D gene uncertain. Sequencing was performed on naive CD4+ T cells from PBMCs. Subset in this sample: CD45RA+ positively selected. This sequence was found in a man aged 18-30 years in good health. Some clones in this sample may be carry-over from other donors' samples. Written as DNA, the CDR3 is TGTGCCAGCGCACGGACGTATGGCTACACCTTC. Its protein is CASARTYGYTF.